This TCR beta chain was profiled in a study of T-cell memory formation after mild COVID-19. Across the whole study: Most TCR clusters belonged to a single donor. Overall study findings and caveats: Later expanders leaned toward CD4+, whereas clones contracting from day 15 to 85 were balanced CD4/CD8. Pre-infection memory already had some responding clones, implying cross-reactive memory joined.

Between the trimmed V and J ends, which lost 2 bases and 5 bases, there was a span of 0 bases. Germline V gene data show CDR1 as LGHNA and CDR2 as YNFKEQ. CDR3 size: 11 residues. Concerning this clonotype: What it binds is unknown.

Sample barcodes and UMIs were carried by the TCR alpha and TCR beta cDNA libraries that 5'RACE generated with constant-segment primers. TCRdb re-called the 5' RACE reads with MiXCR, one entry per CDR3 protein. The sample holds roughly 300,000 distinct CDR3 sequences, around 15% seen once. The source is a man between 18 and 35 years old who had mild COVID-19 (a few samples of this study predate the infection). Cell type and time point are not known. Sequences were obtained from PBMCs or a T cell subset sorted from them (not recorded which). The V and J genes are TRBV4-2 and TRBJ1-4; D uncertain. CDR3 in DNA: TGTGCCAGCAGCCAAAATGAAAAACTGTTTTTT. Translating gives CASSQNEKLFF.